This TCR beta chain comes out of a study of blood T cells in healthy people across ages. Study in general: Capturing about one barcoded beta molecule per two T cells was achieved by template switching.

Study-level findings and limits: Observed TCR beta diversity per million T cells went down as age went up. This fall followed a roughly linear course with age.

For this clonotype: The antigen is not known.

Next came a second PCR, run for about 6 to 12 cycles, which used a sample-barcoded 5' primer along with a J-beta primer mix. Each cDNA molecule was tagged by a template-switch adaptor that had 12 random nucleotides. Using its own MiXCR run on the 5' RACE reads, TCRdb lists one record per CDR3 protein. Of around 710,000 distinct CDR3 sequences listed, around 46% are singletons. This CDR3 has 16 amino acids. From germline, CDR1 is SGHTA and CDR2 FQGTGA. Losses at the gene ends were 5 bases for V and 2 bases for J; bases not matched to a gene: 7. The chain recombines TRBV7-3 with TRBJ2-2; 8 nucleotides match TRBD2. The specimen was blood. The source of this sequence is a woman aged 55-70 years in good health. The CDR3 region has the DNA TGTGCCAGCAGCCGACAAGCGGGGGATAACACCGGGGAGCTGTTTTTT. This codes for CASSRQAGDNTGELFF.